This T cell receptor (beta chain) was sequenced in a study of blood T cell repertoires in COVID-19. Across the whole study: The United States, Italy and Spain supplied acute and convalescent COVID-19 samples. T cells, B-cell-depleted T cells, or PBMCs supplied cDNA or gDNA.

Authors' analysis steps: Counts of nucleated cells, estimated from reference gene primer amplification, were obtained. The protocol was immunoSEQ multiplex PCR, while the TCRdb copy is restricted to in-frame clones and leaves out a portion. V and J calls and clone size are copied from that table; D and trimming were computed from the DNA. The table has a few hundred thousand clones, roughly 88% seen once. V was clipped by 6 bases and J by 9 bases, with 24 bases between them. The germline V gene has CDR1 SEHNR and CDR2 FQNEAQ (reference sequence). The CDR3 spans 16 residues. The chain employs TRBV7-9 and TRBJ2-1; D is undetermined. The sample consisted of peripheral blood. The sequence came from a woman younger than 45 with acute or convalescent COVID-19. CDR3 in amino acids: CASRSLPGFGISEQFF. The CDR3, as DNA: TGTGCCAGCAGAAGCCTCCCCGGGTTCGGTATAAGTGAGCAGTTCTTC.